This paragraph covers one TCR beta chain sequence. A few counts support this clonotype. This clone's antigen is unknown. Per-base qualities were not stored, and no clone one base away is much larger. The record originates from a study of blood T cells in healthy people across ages (dated by TCRdb to 2013 to 2016). Context from the whole study: In model experiments, template switching captured roughly one uniquely barcoded TCR beta cDNA molecule for every two T cells. Using deep sequencing normalized with unique cDNA molecular identifiers, the study measured how TCR beta repertoire diversity changes with age. Donors were grouped into four age groups: young (average roughly 17 years), middle-aged (around 39), aged (over 55) and long-lived (approximately 75). To avoid experimental bias, donors of different ages were randomly spread across the sequencing lanes. For two donors (one aged 18 to 29 and one aged 80 or older), the study analyzed two additional independent replicas of 1 million unique cDNA reads from the same blood draw. Here is what the overall study found, with its caveats: Since profiling was done on bulk unsorted PBMCs, naive and antigen-experienced compartments could not be conclusively compared. Donor CMV infection status was unknown, potentially confounding age-related changes in expanded clonotypes. As age increased, observed TCR beta diversity per million T cells dropped in a roughly linear way, and a significant reduction was already evident by age about 36. The percentage of naive T cells measured by flow cytometry correlated strongly with observed TCR beta diversity. Compared with the aged group, more naive CD4+ T cells, fewer expanded clones and increased TCR diversity were shown by the long-lived group, suggesting age selection. Estimates of total diversity based on one million sequenced T cells were considered lower bounds and underestimates.

The library was built by means of 5' RACE. Sequenced using an Illumina HiSeq 2500. The second PCR ran for roughly 7 to 12 cycles and used a J-beta primer mix along with a sample-barcoded 5' primer. A unique molecular identifier was introduced onto each TCR beta cDNA molecule by a template-switch 5' adaptor carrying 12 random nucleotides. At least 3 million CDR3-containing paired-end reads were obtained from each sample. First-strand cDNA was synthesized from all RNA with the Mint cDNA synthesis kit, primed by a TRBC-specific oligonucleotide. After uracil-DNA glycosylase treatment, a first 18-cycle PCR used universal primers M1SS and BC2_uni_R on all cDNA. On the authors' methods: For normalization, 1 million high-quality reads, each with a distinct molecular identifier, were randomly selected from each sample. Instead of being binned into consensus sequences, reads with shared molecular identifiers were discarded. CDR3 identification, clonotype clustering and error correction used MiTCR with a Q25 quality threshold and the strictest error-elimination algorithm. A nonparametric unseen species model using Euler transformation provided a lower-bound estimate of total TCR beta diversity. TCRdb ran its own pipeline on the public reads, namely fastp trimming at Q25 and MiXCR clone calling, and kept in-frame beta chains. Each record represents a unique CDR3 protein, reported with the most common genes and DNA among its rows. The V and J calls reflect TCRdb's pipeline rather than the authors' work. The sample table contains 920,000 or so distinct CDR3 sequences; only one count was recorded for 35% to 50% of them. In total, the top ten clones hold over 15% of the sample.

Donors were under 40 systemically healthy Caucasian individuals from Russia aged 6 to 90 years. Each donor gave ten milliliters of peripheral blood, collected into EDTA-treated Vacutainer tubes. Ficoll-Paque density-gradient centrifugation was used to isolate PBMCs, with at least 6 million obtained per sample. Total RNA, at least 5 micrograms per sample, was extracted from PBMCs with Trizol reagent. Naive CD45RAhigh/CD27high T cell percentages were measured by flow cytometry on a PBMC aliquot from every donor. The source material was blood. The receptor was derived from a woman aged 60-75 years in good health.

CDR3 loop: CARSTSGNVRVYEQYF. The nucleotide sequence reads TGCGCCAGATCGACTAGCGGGAATGTGCGAGTCTACGAGCAGTACTTC. Recombination connected TRBV10-1 to TRBJ2-7; TRBD2 agrees with 11 junctional bases. V has 9 bases trimmed and J has 3 bases trimmed; junction bases matching no gene number 13. From the cysteine up to the phenylalanine, the CDR3 has a length of 16 residues. Only the CDR3 DNA is retained, 48 bases long and in frame from the first base. The germline V gene (reference sequence) provides CDR1 WNHNN and CDR2 SYGVQD.